This T cell receptor (beta chain) came from a study of spatial heterogeneity in lung cancer. Study summary: In the raw reads, each unique TCR and UMI combination was present more than ten times on average.

Trimming pared 7 bases from V and 2 bases from J, leaving 14 bases between. The CDR3 extends over 14 amino acids. Study-level results: At tumor resection, ubiquitous expanded TCRs were detected in blood more often than later.

Time point meaning: sample taken at primary tumor resection. Material for sequencing was whole RNA from tumor, nontumor lung or frozen PBMC, left unsorted. This clonotype was detected ten times or more. Its target is unknown. For a library built for alpha chains, this beta chain is a stray read; little rests on its size. From the 5' RACE reads, TCRdb called clonotypes with MiXCR, one entry per CDR3 protein. This sample has fewer than 15,000 distinct CDR3 sequences; 3.9% occur once, and the top ten carry under 45%. The rearrangement uses TRBV12-3 or TRBV12-4 and TRBJ1-2; D may be TRBD1 (6 bases). The specimen comprised PBMCs, sampled at surgery. The TCR sequence derives from a male donor with early-stage non-small cell lung cancer. The CDR3 loop reads CASNQRGANYGYTF. The CDR3 DNA reads TGTGCCAGCAACCAAAGGGGGGCCAACTATGGCTACACCTTC.